One and the same sample provided the 21 T cell receptor beta chains below, sequenced in a study of blood T cell repertoires in COVID-19. The method was immunoSEQ multiplex PCR; TCRdb's version includes in-frame clones alone and lacks a portion of them. The table records under 200,000 clones, 77% of them present only once. The sequenced material came from peripheral blood. The receptors originated from a man between 65 and 85 years old with acute or convalescent COVID-19.

V is TRBV6-5 and J is TRBJ1-3, with 7 bases that match TRBD1. Per the germline V gene, CDR1 is MNHEY and CDR2 is SVGAGI. This CDR3 has 15 amino acids. V was clipped by 0 bases and J by 3 bases; unmatched bases: 2. The CDR3, as DNA: TGTGCCAGCAGTTACTCTGCAGGGGGTGGAAACACCATATATTTT. Translating it yields CASSYSAGGGNTIYF.

This clone was counted only a few times. The chain employs TRBV19 and TRBJ1-2; D gene ambiguous. CDR1 and CDR2 from the germline V gene are LNHDA and SQIVND (reference sequence). The CDR3 loop spans 13 amino acids. Deletions cut 5 bases from V and 8 bases from J, with 15 bases between. The chain's CDR3 is CASSPRTTKGYTF. The CDR3 bases are TGTGCCAGTAGTCCACGGACGACTAAAGGCTACACCTTC.

The J gene is TRBJ1-1, the V gene TRBV27, with 7 bases aligning to TRBD1. CDR1 is MNHEY and CDR2 is SMNVEV in the germline V gene (reference sequence). The V gene end was trimmed by 1 base and the J gene end by 4 bases; junction bases not matched to a gene: 6. The CDR3 totals 15 residues. The CDR3 coding sequence is TGTGCCAGCAGTTTATTGTCCGCAGGGGGCACTGAAGCTTTCTTT. It codes for CASSLLSAGGTEAFF.

The V and J genes are TRBV11-3 and TRBJ2-1; the match to TRBD1 covers 12 bases. Germline loops: CDR1 SGHNT, CDR2 YENEEA. CDR3 size: 14 residues. V gave up 4 bases and J gave up 13 bases; unmatched junction bases: 8. Here the CDR3 DNA reads TGTGCCAGCAGCTCCGGGACAGGGGGCAATTTACAGTTCTTC. It is translated as CASSSGTGGNLQFF.

The chain uses TRBV6-5 and TRBJ1-2; 7 bases align to TRBD1. The CDR3 spans 13 residues. Germline assignment: CDR1 MNHEY and CDR2 SVGAGI. V lost 2 bases, J lost 4 bases, and 1 base stayed unmatched. The CDR3 reads CASSYAGGYGYTF. The CDR3 DNA sequence: TGTGCCAGCAGTTACGCAGGGGGCTATGGCTACACCTTC.

V is TRBV15 and J is TRBJ2-7; perhaps TRBD2 as D (5 bases). Germline CDR1 reads LNHNV; CDR2 reads YYDKDF (reference sequence). This CDR3 has 13 amino acids. The V end was cut by 0 bases, the J end by 4 bases, with 7 bases between. As DNA, the CDR3 is TGTGCCACCAGCAGAGACCCGGGGTACGAGCAGTACTTC. Translating it yields CATSRDPGYEQYF. The entire variable domain, with the rest obtained from reference TRBV15 and TRBJ2-7, is as follows: DAMVIQNPRYQVTQFGKPVTLSCSQTLNHNVMYWYQQKSSQAPKLLFHYYDKDFNNEADTPDNFQSRRPNTSFCFLDIRSPGLGDTAMYLCATSRDPGYEQYFGPGTRLTVT.

This chain joins TRBV7-9 and TRBJ2-3; TRBD2 matches at 8 bases. Germline lookup yields CDR1 SEHNR and CDR2 FQNEAQ (reference sequence). CDR3 size: 16 residues. The V segment lost 2 bases and the J segment 1 base; nucleotides outside the gene matches: 5. CDR3 in DNA: TGTGCCAGCAGCTTATGGCTAGCGGGTCGCACAGATACGCAGTATTTT. Protein product: CASSLWLAGRTDTQYF.

The rearrangement joins TRBV19 to TRBJ1-5; D is possibly TRBD1 (6 bases). The CDR3 is 17 residues long. V gave up 5 bases and J gave up 4 bases, with 21 bases separating them. The V gene's germline CDR1 is LNHDA and CDR2 SQIVND (reference sequence). CDR3 DNA sequence: TGTGCCAGTAGTCGAGGGGGATCGACACCGAGAAATCAGCCCCAGCATTTT. Translation gives CASSRGGSTPRNQPQHF.

This chain uses TRBV5-4 with TRBJ2-5; TRBD2 agrees at 12 bases. V lost 5 bases and J lost 3; bases outside the gene matches: 2. The CDR3 consists of 14 residues. CDR1 SGHNT and CDR2 YYREEE come from the germline V gene (reference sequence). The CDR3 loop reads CASSRTSGEETQYF. DNA for the CDR3: TGTGCCAGCAGTCGGACTAGCGGGGAAGAGACCCAGTACTTC.

The rearrangement joins TRBV3-1 (or the pseudogene TRBV3-2) to TRBJ1-5; no clear D gene. The length of the CDR3 is 17 residues. Per the germline V gene, CDR1 is LGHDT and CDR2 is YNNKEL (reference sequence). Trimming shortened V by 0 bases and J by 1 base, and 13 bases separated the two germline ends. The CDR3 nucleotides are TGTGCCAGCAGCCAAGAAACCGGGTATGGAAGCAATCAGCCCCAGCATTTT. Its protein is CASSQETGYGSNQPQHF.

Here the CDR3 DNA reads TGTGCCAGCGGCAGACTTAAGACTGAAGCTTTCTTT. It encodes CASGRLKTEAFF. This rearrangement joins TRBV6-5 to TRBJ1-1; D gene uncertain. The CDR3 is 12 residues long. V dropped 8 bases and J dropped 5 bases, with 12 bases sitting between them. Per germline, CDR1 MNHEY and CDR2 SVGAGI.

V and J are TRBV5-1 and TRBJ2-3; tentative D call: TRBD1 (5 bases). This CDR3 is 15 amino acids long. Trimming pared 0 bases from V and 4 bases from J, leaving 12 bases between. Per the germline V gene, CDR1 is SGHRS and CDR2 is YFSETQ. The CDR3 loop is CASSLGGRGADTQYF. In DNA, the CDR3 is TGCGCCAGCAGCTTGGGGGGCAGAGGCGCAGATACGCAGTATTTT.

CDR3 residues: CASSLRGPGNTIYF. The CDR3 bases are TGTGCCAGCAGCTTGCGAGGGCCTGGAAACACCATATATTTT. The rearrangement links TRBV11-3 to TRBJ1-3; D is uncertain. V was trimmed by 3 bases and J by 2 bases, leaving 8 bases between them. CDR3 length: 14 amino acids. From germline, CDR1 is SGHNT and CDR2 YENEEA.

This rearrangement joins TRBV6-5 to TRBJ1-2, with D hard to call. This CDR3 is built from 14 residues. V was cut by 2 bases and J by 4 bases, with 11 bases left in between. Germline-derived CDR1 and CDR2 are MNHEY and SVGAGI. CDR3 residues: CASSYGVASYGYTF. DNA of the CDR3: TGTGCCAGCAGTTACGGAGTTGCCTCCTATGGCTACACCTTC.

The CDR3 protein is CSVGNTGELFF. The CDR3 DNA sequence: TGCAGCGTCGGGAACACCGGGGAGCTGTTTTTT. The chain has TRBV29-1 and TRBJ2-2, with no clear D. Germline V gene sequence: CDR1 SQVTM, CDR2 ANQGSEA. The CDR3 length is 11 residues. V dropped 6 bases and J dropped 1 base, with 3 bases sitting between them.

This chain uses TRBV19 with TRBJ2-5, with TRBD1 matching 7 bases. The CDR3 is made up of 15 amino acids. J gave up 1 base and V 3 bases, and 5 bases lay outside the gene matches. Germline V CDR1 and CDR2: LNHDA, SQIVND (reference sequence). The CDR3 region has the DNA TGTGCCAGTAGTATTAGACAGGGTCCCCAAGAGACCCAGTACTTC. Its translation: CASSIRQGPQETQYF. Using reference TRBV19 and TRBJ2-5 for the parts outside the CDR3, the full variable domain is DGGITQSPKYLFRKEGQNVTLSCEQNLNHDAMYWYRQDPGQGLRLIYYSQIVNDFQKGDIAEGYSVSREKKESFPLTVTSAQKNPTAFYLCASSIRQGPQETQYFGPGTRLLVL.

The rearrangement uses TRBV5-1 and TRBJ1-5; D remains unclear. The V end was cut by 0 bases, the J end by 10 bases, with 14 bases between. Germline loops: CDR1 SGHRS, CDR2 YFSETQ. The CDR3 is 14 amino acids. CDR3 in amino acids: CASSLVPGANPQHF. The CDR3 DNA is TGCGCCAGCAGCTTGGTGCCAGGTGCTAACCCCCAGCATTTT.

The V gene is TRBV29-1, the J gene TRBJ1-5, with TRBD1 matching 8 bases. Germline CDR1 and CDR2: SQVTM and ANQGSEA. The CDR3 runs to 13 residues. V was clipped by 4 bases and J by 2 bases; unmatched bases: 1. CDR3 bases: TGCAGCGTTGCAGGGGGCGGCAATCAGCCCCAGCATTTT. Translation gives CSVAGGGNQPQHF.

This clone was observed a few times. This chain joins TRBV5-1 and TRBJ1-4; TRBD1 matches at 8 bases. V lost 4 bases, J lost 8 bases, and 10 bases stayed unmatched. The CDR3 is 15 residues long. Germline CDR1 is SGHRS and CDR2 is YFSETQ. The CDR3 nucleotides are TGCGCCAGCAGCACCGGACAGGGAGGAAACGAAAAACTGTTTTTT. Protein sequence: CASSTGQGGNEKLFF.

This clone has only a few counts. For the CDR3, the DNA is TGCGCCAGCAGCCTTACACATCAGGCAGTGCAGTACTTC. It specifies CASSLTHQAVQYF. The chain couples TRBV4-3 to TRBJ2-7; D unresolved. Trimming left V 4 bases short and J 9 bases short, with 16 bases between. Germline V gene sequence: CDR1 LGHNA, CDR2 YSLEER. The CDR3 runs to 13 residues.

V is TRBV6-5 and J is TRBJ1-1; D possibly corresponds to TRBD1 (6 bases). Trimming shortened V by 8 bases and J by 11 bases, and 18 bases separated the two germline ends. The CDR3 covers 12 residues. Germline lookup yields CDR1 MNHEY and CDR2 SVGAGI. CDR3 protein: CASQGGGNIAFF. CDR3 in DNA: TGTGCCAGCCAAGGGGGGGGCAATATTGCTTTCTTT.